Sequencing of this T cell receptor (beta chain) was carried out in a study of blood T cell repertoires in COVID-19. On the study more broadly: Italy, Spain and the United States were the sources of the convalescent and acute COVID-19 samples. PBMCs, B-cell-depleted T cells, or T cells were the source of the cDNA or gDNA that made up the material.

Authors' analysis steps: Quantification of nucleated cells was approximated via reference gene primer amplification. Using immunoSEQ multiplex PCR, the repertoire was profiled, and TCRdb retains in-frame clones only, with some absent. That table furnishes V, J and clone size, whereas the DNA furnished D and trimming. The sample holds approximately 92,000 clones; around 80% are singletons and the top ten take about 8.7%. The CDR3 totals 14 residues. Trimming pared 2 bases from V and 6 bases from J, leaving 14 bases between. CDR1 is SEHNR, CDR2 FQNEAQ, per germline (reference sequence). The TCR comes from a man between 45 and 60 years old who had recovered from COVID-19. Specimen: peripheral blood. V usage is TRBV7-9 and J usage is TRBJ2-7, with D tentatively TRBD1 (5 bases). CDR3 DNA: TGTGCCAGCAGCTTAAAACAGGCGTCGAGCGAGCAGTACTTC. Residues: CASSLKQASSEQYF.